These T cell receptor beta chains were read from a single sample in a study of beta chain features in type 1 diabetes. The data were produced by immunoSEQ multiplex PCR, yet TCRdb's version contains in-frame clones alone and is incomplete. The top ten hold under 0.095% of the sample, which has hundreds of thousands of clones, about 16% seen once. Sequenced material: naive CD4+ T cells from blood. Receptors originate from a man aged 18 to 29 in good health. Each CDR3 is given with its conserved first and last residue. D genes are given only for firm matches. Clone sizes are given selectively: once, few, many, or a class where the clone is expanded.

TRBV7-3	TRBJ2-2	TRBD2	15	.	TGTGCCAGCAGCTACAGCGGGGCCGGCACCGGGGAGCTGTTTTTT	CASSYSGAGTGELFF
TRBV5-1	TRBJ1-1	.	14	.	TGCGCCAGCAGCTTGGACGGCCGGAACACTGAAGCTTTCTTT	CASSLDGRNTEAFF
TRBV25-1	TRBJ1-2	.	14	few	TGTGCCAGCAGTGAATTTTACAGAAACTATGGCTACACCTTC	CASSEFYRNYGYTF
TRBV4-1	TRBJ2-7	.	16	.	TGCGCCAGCAGCCAAGAGACACGATGGTTCTCCTACGAGCAGTACTTC	CASSQETRWFSYEQYF
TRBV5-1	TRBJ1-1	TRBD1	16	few	TGCGCCAGCAGCTTCCCTACAGGGGGCAGGGACACTGAAGCTTTCTTT	CASSFPTGGRDTEAFF
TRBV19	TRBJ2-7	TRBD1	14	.	TGTGCCAGTAGTATGGACAGGGACTCCTACGAGCAGTACTTC	CASSMDRDSYEQYF
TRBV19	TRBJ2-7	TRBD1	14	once	TGTGCCAGTAGGCCACCGGGACAGGGCTACGAGCAGTACTTC	CASRPPGQGYEQYF
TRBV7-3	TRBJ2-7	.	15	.	TGTGCCAGCAGCTTAGGCCAGGGATTAACCTACGAGCAGTACTTC	CASSLGQGLTYEQYF
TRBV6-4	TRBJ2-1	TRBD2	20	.	TGTGCCAGCAGTGAACTAGCGGGGGGCACAACCTTTTTTGGGGACAATGAGCAGTTCTTC	CASSELAGGTTFFGDNEQFF
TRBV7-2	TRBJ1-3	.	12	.	TGTGCCAGCAGCTTGGGAGGAAACACCATATATTTT	CASSLGGNTIYF
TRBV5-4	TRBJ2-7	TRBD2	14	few	TGTGCCAGCAGAAGGACTAGCGGGAACTACGAGCAGTACTTC	CASRRTSGNYEQYF
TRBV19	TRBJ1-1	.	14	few	TGTGCCAGTAGTATTTTGGACAGGAACACTGAAGCTTTCTTT	CASSILDRNTEAFF
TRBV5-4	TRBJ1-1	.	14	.	TGTGCCAGCAGCCCCCCCGAGAGAACCACTGAAGCTTTCTTT	CASSPPERTTEAFF
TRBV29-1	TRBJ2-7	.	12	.	TGCAGCGTTGAGTCAGGGACTTACGAGCAGTACTTC	CSVESGTYEQYF
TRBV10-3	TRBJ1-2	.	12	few	TGTGCCATCAGTGCTCCGAACTATGGCTACACCTTC	CAISAPNYGYTF
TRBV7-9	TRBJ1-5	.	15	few	TGTGCCAGCAGCCCATCGGGCGGGGGAGGTCAGCCCCAGCATTTT	CASSPSGGGGQPQHF
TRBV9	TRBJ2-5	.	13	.	TGTGCCAGCAGCGTAGCCCGGCAAGAGACCCAGTACTTC	CASSVARQETQYF
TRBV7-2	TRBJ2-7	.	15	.	TGTGCCAGCACCTTGCGACGGGCAAGCTCCTACGAGCAGTACTTC	CASTLRRASSYEQYF
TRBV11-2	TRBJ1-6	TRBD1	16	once	TGTGCCAGCAGCTTGGTCTCAGGGGGGGCAAATTCACCCCTCCACTTT	CASSLVSGGANSPLHF
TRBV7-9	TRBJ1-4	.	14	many	TGTGCCAGCAGCCGGACAGAAGAGAATGAAAAACTGTTTTTT	CASSRTEENEKLFF
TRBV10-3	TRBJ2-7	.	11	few	TGTGCCATCCGCACCTCCTACGAGCAGTACTTC	CAIRTSYEQYF
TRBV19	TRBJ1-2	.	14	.	TGTGCCAGTAGGCCCGGTGGGGGCCACTATGGCTACACCTTC	CASRPGGGHYGYTF
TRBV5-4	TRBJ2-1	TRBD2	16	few	TGTGCCAGCAGCGCACTAGCGGGAGTATCTAACAATGAGCAGTTCTTC	CASSALAGVSNNEQFF
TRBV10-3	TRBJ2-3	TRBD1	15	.	TGTGCCATCACCCTTGGGGACAGAAGCACAGATACGCAGTATTTT	CAITLGDRSTDTQYF
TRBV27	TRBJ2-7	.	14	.	TGTGCCAGCAGTTTATTCGGGACCGGACGGGAGCAGTACTTC	CASSLFGTGREQYF
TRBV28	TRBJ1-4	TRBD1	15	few	TGTGCCAGCAGTGCAGGGGGACTAACTAATGAAAAACTGTTTTTT	CASSAGGLTNEKLFF
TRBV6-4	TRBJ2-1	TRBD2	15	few	TGTGCCAGCAGTGGACTAGCGGGTAGATACAATGAGCAGTTCTTC	CASSGLAGRYNEQFF
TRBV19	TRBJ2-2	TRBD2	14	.	TGTGCCATCCGCGGGGGTCAGAACACCGGGGAGCTGTTTTTT	CAIRGGQNTGELFF
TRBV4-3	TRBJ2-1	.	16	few	TGCGCCAGCAGCCAAGAAAATAGGGGCTCCTACAATGAGCAGTTCTTC	CASSQENRGSYNEQFF
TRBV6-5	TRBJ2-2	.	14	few	TGTGCCAGCAGGGGAGGATCGAACACCGGGGAGCTGTTTTTT	CASRGGSNTGELFF
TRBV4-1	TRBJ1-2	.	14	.	TGCGCCAGCAGCCAGAGTGGAGAGATCTATGGCTACACCTTC	CASSQSGEIYGYTF
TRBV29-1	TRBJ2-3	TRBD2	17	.	TGCAGCGTGCCCAGGTTTGGTCTAGCGGGGGGTGCAGATACGCAGTATTTT	CSVPRFGLAGGADTQYF
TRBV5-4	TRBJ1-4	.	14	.	TGTGCCAGCAGCTTGTCAGGGCGGGGAGAAAAACTGTTTTTT	CASSLSGRGEKLFF
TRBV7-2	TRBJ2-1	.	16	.	TGTGCCAGCAGCTTGGGACACCTAGGGGGTTACAATGAGCAGTTCTTC	CASSLGHLGGYNEQFF
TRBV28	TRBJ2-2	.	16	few	TGTGCCAGCAGTGCCGACAGGCGGCCGAACACCGGGGAGCTGTTTTTT	CASSADRRPNTGELFF
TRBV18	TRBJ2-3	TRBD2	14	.	TGTGCCAGCTCACCAGGACTAGCGGGGGATACGCAGTATTTT	CASSPGLAGDTQYF
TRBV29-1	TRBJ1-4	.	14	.	TGCAGCGGGGGGGACCCGCGTAATGGTGAAAAACTGTTTTTT	CSGGDPRNGEKLFF
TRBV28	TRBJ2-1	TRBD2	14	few	TGTGCCAGCAGTTTGGGCGGGAGTAGAGATGAGCAGTTCTTC	CASSLGGSRDEQFF
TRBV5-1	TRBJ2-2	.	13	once	TGCGCCAGCAGTTCGAGGGGGGCCGGGGAGCTGTTTTTT	CASSSRGAGELFF
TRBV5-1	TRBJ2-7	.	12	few	TGCGCCAGCAGCTTCGGAGTAAACGAGCAGTACTTC	CASSFGVNEQYF
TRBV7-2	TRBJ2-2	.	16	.	TGTGCCAGCAGCTTAAGGAGCCATTCCAGGACCGGGGAGCTGTTTTTT	CASSLRSHSRTGELFF